The rows below give T cell receptor beta chains drawn from one sample of a study of T cells in Graves' hyperthyroidism and ophthalmopathy. In TCRdb, the multiplex PCR reads were re-called with MiXCR into one record per CDR3 protein. The sample records fewer than 700,000 distinct CDR3 sequences, roughly 18% being singletons. Sequencing was performed on blood. Receptor source: a woman under 30 with Graves' ophthalmopathy. CDR3s include the opening cysteine and the closing phenylalanine or tryptophan. The order of the fields is D gene, clone size, J gene, V gene, CDR3 DNA, CDR3 protein. The D gene is left open where the match is weak. A row's size may be missing; if present it is once, few, many or a size class.

>.|few|TRBJ2-2|TRBV11-2
TGTGCCAGCAGTTATTTGGGGGAGCTGTTTTTT
CASSYLGELFF
>.|many|TRBJ2-7|TRBV12-3/TRBV12-4
TGTGCCAGCAGTTTGGGTTTAGGAATGAGCTCCTACGAGCAGTACTTC
CASSLGLGMSSYEQYF
>.|few|TRBJ1-2|TRBV6-1
TGTGCCAGCAGGGTAGGAGATACCTATGGCTACACCTTC
CASRVGDTYGYTF
>TRBD2|few|TRBJ2-1|TRBV7-2
TGTGCCAGCAGCTTAGCGCGGGAGACGGTGGATGAGCAGTTCTTC
CASSLARETVDEQFF
>.|many|TRBJ2-1|TRBV3-1
TGTGCCAGCAGCCAAGAGGGGAGTAGTGGGTTTCGTGAGCAGTTCTTC
CASSQEGSSGFREQFF
>.|.|TRBJ2-1|TRBV7-3
TGTGCCAGCAGCTTACGTACAGGCCTCAGTGAGCAGTTCTTC
CASSLRTGLSEQFF
>.|few|TRBJ2-2|TRBV4-1
TGCGCCAGCAGCCGGCGGACAGTAAACACCGGGGAGCTGTTTTTT
CASSRRTVNTGELFF
>.|many|TRBJ2-7|TRBV11-2
TGTGCCAGCAGCCCGACAGTTTCCTACGAGCAGTACTTC
CASSPTVSYEQYF
>.|many|TRBJ2-5|TRBV20-1
TGCAGTGCTAGAGAAGGGTTCGTGACACAAGAGACCCAGTACTTC
CSAREGFVTQETQYF
>TRBD2|few|TRBJ2-1|TRBV20-1
TGCAGTGCCACAGAGGGACTAGCGGGAGGGACCCGAATGGGTAATGAGCAGTTCTTC
CSATEGLAGGTRMGNEQFF
>.|few|TRBJ2-7|TRBV27
TGTGCCAGCAGTTTTGGGGCCGCCTCCTACGAGCAGTACTTC
CASSFGAASYEQYF
>.|few|TRBJ2-5|TRBV27
TGTGCCAGCAGGGCCTTTTTGGCTGAGGAGACCCAGTACTTC
CASRAFLAEETQYF
>TRBD2|.|TRBJ2-1|TRBV20-1
TGCACGGTCCCTAGCGGGAGTGGTAATGAGCAGTTCTTC
CTVPSGSGNEQFF
>.|many|TRBJ2-1|TRBV2
TGTGCCAGCAGGGACAAATACTACAATGAGCAGTTCTTC
CASRDKYYNEQFF
>TRBD1|.|TRBJ2-6|TRBV6-1
TGTGCCGGCAGGACAGGGTGGGGCTCTGGGGCCAACGTCCTGACTTTC
CAGRTGWGSGANVLTF